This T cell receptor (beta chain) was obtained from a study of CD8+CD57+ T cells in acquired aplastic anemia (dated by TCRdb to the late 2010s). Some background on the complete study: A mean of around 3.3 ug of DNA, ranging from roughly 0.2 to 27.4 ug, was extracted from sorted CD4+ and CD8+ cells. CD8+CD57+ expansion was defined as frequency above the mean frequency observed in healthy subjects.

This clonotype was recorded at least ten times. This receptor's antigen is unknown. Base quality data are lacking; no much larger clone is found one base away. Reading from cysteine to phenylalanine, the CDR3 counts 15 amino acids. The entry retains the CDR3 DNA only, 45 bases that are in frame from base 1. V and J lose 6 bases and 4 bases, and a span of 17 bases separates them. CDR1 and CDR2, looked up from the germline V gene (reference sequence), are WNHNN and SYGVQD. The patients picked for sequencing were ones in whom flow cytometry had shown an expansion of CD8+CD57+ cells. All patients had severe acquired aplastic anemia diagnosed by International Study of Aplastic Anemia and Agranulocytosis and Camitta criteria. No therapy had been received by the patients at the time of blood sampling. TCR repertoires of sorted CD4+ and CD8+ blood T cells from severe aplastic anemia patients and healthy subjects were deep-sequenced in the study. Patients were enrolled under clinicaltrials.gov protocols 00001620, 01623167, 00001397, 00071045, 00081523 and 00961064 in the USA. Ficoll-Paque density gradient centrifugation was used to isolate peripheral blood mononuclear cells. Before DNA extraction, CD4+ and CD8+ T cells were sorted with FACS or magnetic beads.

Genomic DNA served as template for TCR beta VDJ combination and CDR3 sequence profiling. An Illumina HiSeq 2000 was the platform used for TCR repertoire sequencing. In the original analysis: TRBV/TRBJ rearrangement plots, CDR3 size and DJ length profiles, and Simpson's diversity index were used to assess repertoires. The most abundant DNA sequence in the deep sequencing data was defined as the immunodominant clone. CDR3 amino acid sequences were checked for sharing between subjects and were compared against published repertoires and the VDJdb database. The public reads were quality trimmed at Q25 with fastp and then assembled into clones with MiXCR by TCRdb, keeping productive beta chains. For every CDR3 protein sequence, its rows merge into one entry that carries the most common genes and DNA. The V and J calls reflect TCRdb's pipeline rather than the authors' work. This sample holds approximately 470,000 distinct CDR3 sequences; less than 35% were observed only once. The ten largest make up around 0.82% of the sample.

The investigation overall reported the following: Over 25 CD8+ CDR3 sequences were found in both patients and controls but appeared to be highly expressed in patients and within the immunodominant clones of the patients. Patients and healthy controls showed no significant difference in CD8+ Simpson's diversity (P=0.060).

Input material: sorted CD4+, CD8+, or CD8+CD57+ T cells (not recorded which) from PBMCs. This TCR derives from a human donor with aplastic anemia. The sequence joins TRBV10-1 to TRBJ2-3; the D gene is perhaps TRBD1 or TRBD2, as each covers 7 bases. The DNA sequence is TGCGCCAGCAGGCGGACTAGGACAGGCCCAGATACGCAGTATTTT. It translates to CASRRTRTGPDTQYF.